Listed below are T cell receptor beta chains from one sample, sequenced in a study of monozygotic twins with inflammatory bowel disease. TCRdb reprocessed the 5' RACE reads, with one entry per CDR3 protein and no DNA. The repertoire table contains about 330,000 distinct CDR3 sequences. Sequenced input: blood. These receptor sequences come from a human donor with ulcerative colitis or Crohn's disease, or a healthy co-twin of an affected twin (not recorded which). The CDR3 runs from the conserved cysteine through the conserved F or W.

>TRBV6-5|TRBJ2-1
CASSYSSSGGNEQFF
>TRBV12-3/TRBV12-4|TRBJ2-3
CASSSRQGRGDTQYF
>TRBV18|TRBJ1-5
CASSIDRSGGPQHF
>TRBV3-1|TRBJ2-1
CASSQDNGNEQFF
>TRBV7-2|TRBJ1-2
CASSHRDGPQEGYTF
>TRBV19|TRBJ1-4
CASSIRRGEKLFF
>TRBV9|TRBJ1-5
CASSENYNQPQHF
>TRBV28|TRBJ1-6
CASSFQVFISPLHF
>TRBV6-2/TRBV6-3|TRBJ2-4
CASSRREGNIQYF
>TRBV12-3/TRBV12-4|TRBJ2-1
CASSSGNWYEQFF
>TRBV25-1|TRBJ2-3
CASSELLGTLTDTQYF
>TRBV4-1|TRBJ2-7
CASSQSGGTYEQYF
>TRBV9|TRBJ2-2
CASSPAGTKDTGELFF
>TRBV27|TRBJ2-7
CASSPLDGSSYEQYF
>TRBV5-1|TRBJ2-5
CASSGTDRRQETQYF
>TRBV7-8|TRBJ2-2
CASSPRTSGPGELFF
>TRBV12-3/TRBV12-4|TRBJ1-1
CASSLQGFVMNTEAFF
>TRBV10-3|TRBJ1-5
CATRLGQGNQPQHF
>TRBV7-2|TRBJ1-1
CASSNSGMNTEAFF
>TRBV7-8|TRBJ2-1
CASSKTSGTYNEQFF
>TRBV5-1|TRBJ2-1
CASTPSGSVGNEQFF
>TRBV6-1|TRBJ1-6
CASILDRGRYNSPLHF
>TRBV7-9|TRBJ2-1
CASASGAYNEQFF
>TRBV4-3|TRBJ1-1
CASSQDGEGTEAFF
>TRBV20-1|TRBJ2-1
CSAIRVLGSYNEQFF
>TRBV29-1|TRBJ2-3
CSVRGGPGPDTQYF
>TRBV5-5|TRBJ2-1
CASSSDSFYNEQFF
>TRBV19|TRBJ2-1
CASSTTGYNEQFF
>TRBV20-1|TRBJ2-3
CSARDLGSQGTDTQYF
>TRBV27|TRBJ2-7
CASSLLGAHEQYF
>TRBV5-5|TRBJ2-1
CASSSTGDSYNEQFF
>TRBV11-2|TRBJ2-7
CASSLAKGTGIGEQYF
>TRBV10-1|TRBJ2-1
CASSDLTTTDNEQFF
>TRBV7-8|TRBJ1-1
CASSSTGMNTEAFF
>TRBV21-1|TRBJ1-6
CASPNPDRLDNSPLHF
>TRBV28|TRBJ2-3
CASSFADGDTQYF
>TRBV29-1|TRBJ2-3
CSVSRPDTQYF
>TRBV12-3/TRBV12-4|TRBJ2-1
CASNLGGYNEQFF
>TRBV9|TRBJ2-4
CASSVGDLAKDIQYF
>TRBV7-2|TRBJ2-3
CASSFSSQGNTQYF
>TRBV6-2/TRBV6-3|TRBJ1-1
CASLTKGDRAFF
>TRBV6-1|TRBJ1-5
CASSEGNQPQHF
>TRBV7-2|TRBJ1-1
CASSPGADNTEAFF
>TRBV6-2/TRBV6-3|TRBJ2-2
CASNGGATGELFF
>TRBV27|TRBJ2-7
CASSSDSSGEQYF
>TRBV3-1|TRBJ1-1
CASSQLKGNTEAFF
>TRBV27|TRBJ1-4
CASSTRLSEKLFF
>TRBV18|TRBJ2-7
CASSPPGQAEQYF
>TRBV18|TRBJ1-6
CASSLSPGTADSPLHF
>TRBV7-6|TRBJ2-1
CASSSDYGPYNEQFF